These T cell receptor beta chains were read from a single sample in a study of T cell repertoires in cytomegalovirus infection. One entry per CDR3 protein results from TCRdb running MiXCR on the reads. The top ten clones hold 10% of a sample with 490,000 or so distinct CDR3 sequences, around 10% of them seen once. The material sequenced was PBMCs. Receptors were obtained from a human donor in good health (CMV status not recorded). Some clones in this sample may be carry-over from other donors' samples. The CDR3 runs from the conserved cysteine through the conserved F or W.

TRBJ2-5,TRBV12-3/TRBV12-4,CASRSDRGRYETQYF
TRBJ1-1,TRBV10-3,CATLDRQGDTEAFF
TRBJ2-2,TRBV29-1,CSVEPNMNTGELFF
TRBJ2-1,TRBV4-1,CASSHWTGVGEQFF
TRBJ1-3,TRBV7-6,CASSLEPAANPALSGNTIYF
TRBJ2-1,TRBV2,CASSELADNEQFF
TRBJ2-5,TRBV12-3/TRBV12-4,CASSRQESKETQYF
TRBJ2-5,TRBV19,CASSTQGNQETQYF
TRBJ2-1,TRBV2,CASKMDRSHYNEQFF
TRBJ1-1,TRBV12-3/TRBV12-4,CASSRTGLEAFF
TRBJ2-4,TRBV5-1,CASSPTAGAMTGIQYF
TRBJ2-1,TRBV7-9,CASSLRPESSYNEQFF
TRBJ1-6,TRBV7-8,CASSLGGGSSPLHF
TRBJ2-2,TRBV20-1,CSAPAVARGGELFF
TRBJ1-2,TRBV12-3/TRBV12-4,CASSLTGPDRGYTF
TRBJ2-3,TRBV7-3,CASSPGDRGHLTDTQYF
TRBJ1-1,TRBV29-1,CSVGDPGTEAFF
TRBJ1-5,TRBV2,CASLGYLGQPQHF
TRBJ1-2,TRBV7-8,CASRGLRGADYGYTF
TRBJ2-7,TRBV28,CASSPGGGYRLRRFSYEQYF
TRBJ1-1,TRBV28,CASTQGSEAFF
TRBJ1-6,TRBV10-3,CAISHTGSDSPLHF
TRBJ2-3,TRBV9,CASSGPSYTDTQYF
TRBJ1-1,TRBV6-5,CASSYYGQGKENTEAFF
TRBJ2-5,TRBV7-7,CAAGEQETQYF